A single sample gave rise to the 25 T cell receptor beta chains below, sequenced in a study of graft-versus-host responses after intestinal transplantation. Which antigens these TCRs recognize remains unknown. TCRdb's table, derived via immunoSEQ multiplex PCR, lists solely in-frame clones and lacks some. This sample has under 45,000 clones, with roughly 94% found just once. Sample: unstimulated CD4+ T cells sorted from spleen or lymph node cells, taken before transplant. The receptors were sampled from a human donor who was the organ donor for an intestinal transplant.

This clone occurred a few times. The chain uses TRBV5-8 and TRBJ1-2; no definite D call. The ends were cut back, 0 bases at V and 1 base at J, with 7 bases in the middle. CDR3 length: 14 amino acids. The germline V gene has CDR1 SGHTS and CDR2 YDEGEE. The CDR3 sequence is CASSLGTVNYGYTF. CDR3 coding DNA: TGTGCCAGCAGCTTGGGGACCGTTAACTATGGCTACACCTTC.

CDR3 amino acids: CASSLTSGSSYEQYF. The CDR3 DNA reads TGTGCCAGCAGCTTGACTAGCGGGAGCTCCTACGAGCAGTACTTC. The gene calls are TRBV7-2 and TRBJ2-7; TRBD2 agrees at 12 bases. There are 15 residues in the CDR3. Germline lookup yields CDR1 SGHTA and CDR2 FQGNSA. J lost 0 bases, V lost 3 bases, and 0 bases had no gene match.

The rearrangement links TRBV4-3 to TRBJ1-1, with a weak D call TRBD1 (5 bases). The V gene's germline CDR1 is LGHNA and CDR2 YSLEER. This CDR3 is 16 amino acids long. V lost 2 bases and J 5 bases, leaving 18 bases between the germline ends. The CDR3 loop reads CASSQSPSGRGTEAFF. In nucleotides, the CDR3 is TGCGCCAGCAGCCAAAGCCCCTCGGGGCGAGGGACTGAAGCTTTCTTT.

This clone came up once. The chain recombines TRBV14 with TRBJ1-6; no clear D. Germline lookup yields CDR1 SGHDN and CDR2 FVKESK. V was cut by 3 bases and J by 10 bases, with 16 bases left in between. The length of the CDR3 is 15 residues. In nucleotides, the CDR3 is TGTGCCAGCAGCCAGCTTTTGGGAATAGGATCACCCCTCCACTTT. The encoded protein is CASSQLLGIGSPLHF.

This clone was observed once. The chain has TRBV7-9 and TRBJ1-2; no clear D gene. CDR1 and CDR2 (germline): SEHNR, FQNEAQ (reference sequence). This CDR3 comprises 15 residues. Trimming removed 3 bases at V and 8 bases at J, with 19 bases between. Here the CDR3 reads CASSFEESGPWGYTF. CDR3 nucleotides: TGTGCCAGCAGCTTCGAGGAAAGCGGTCCTTGGGGCTACACCTTC.

The chain recombines TRBV5-1 with TRBJ2-3; D is perhaps TRBD1 (5 bases). Germline V gene sequence: CDR1 SGHRS, CDR2 YFSETQ. The CDR3 runs to 13 residues. V lost 0 bases to trimming and J lost 6 bases, with 8 bases between them. The CDR3 bases are TGCGCCAGCAGCTTGGACGCAGGGGATACGCAGTATTTT. Translation gives CASSLDAGDTQYF.

The rearrangement joins TRBV2 to TRBJ2-5; possibly TRBD1 or TRBD2 for D (5 bases each). The germline CDR1 and CDR2 sequences are SNHLY and FYNNEI. Trimming stripped 10 bases from V and 0 bases from J, with 18 bases between. This CDR3 comprises 15 residues. CDR3 nucleotides: TGTGCCACTGACGGGGACCGAAACTACCAAGAGACCCAGTACTTC. Protein product: CATDGDRNYQETQYF.

The V and J genes are TRBV7-2 and TRBJ2-1; D gene unclear. Germline loops: CDR1 SGHTA, CDR2 FQGNSA. V shed 2 bases and J shed 0 bases, with 8 bases lying between them. The CDR3 is 15 residues long. CDR3 protein: CASSLKGSSYNEQFF. The CDR3 DNA follows: TGTGCCAGCAGCTTAAAGGGAAGCTCCTACAATGAGCAGTTCTTC. The variable domain in full, completed from reference TRBV7-2 and TRBJ2-1, reads GAGVSQSPSNKVTEKGKDVELRCDPISGHTALYWYRQSLGQGLEFLIYFQGNSAPDKSGLPSDRFSAERTGGSVSTLTIQRTQQEDSAVYLCASSLKGSSYNEQFFGPGTRLTVL.

This clone was counted once. The V gene is TRBV29-1, the J gene TRBJ1-1, with 7 bases aligning to TRBD1. Germline-derived CDR1 and CDR2 are SQVTM and ANQGSEA. V lost 4 bases, J lost 3 bases, and 8 bases stayed unmatched. The CDR3 has 14 amino acids. In DNA form, the CDR3 reads TGCAGCGTTGCGGCAACAGGGGTGGACACTGAAGCTTTCTTT. Its protein product is CSVAATGVDTEAFF.

The rearrangement joins TRBV4-3 to TRBJ1-1; D is unresolved. V lost 0 bases, J lost 1 base, and 6 bases lay in between. This CDR3 has 14 residues. Germline lookup yields CDR1 LGHNA and CDR2 YSLEER. CDR3 amino acids: CASSQDNRNTEAFF. CDR3 DNA: TGCGCCAGCAGCCAAGATAATAGGAACACTGAAGCTTTCTTT.

The V and J genes are TRBV7-9 and TRBJ1-4; the D gene is possibly TRBD1 (6 bases). Germline CDR1 and CDR2: SEHNR and FQNEAQ (reference sequence). The V end was cut by 5 bases, the J end by 8 bases, with 18 bases between. The CDR3 runs to 15 residues. The CDR3 sequence: CASSGGQRRAEKLFF. CDR3 coding DNA: TGTGCCAGCAGCGGCGGACAGCGTCGGGCGGAAAAACTGTTTTTT.

The rearrangement links TRBV28 to TRBJ1-3, with 7 bases aligning to TRBD1. The CDR3 covers 18 residues. Unmatched junction bases numbered 16, after V lost 5 bases and J lost 3 bases. CDR1 is MDHEN, CDR2 SYDVKM, per germline. CDR3 DNA sequence: TGTGCCAGCAGTCCCTGGCAGGGGGGGTCTACGGATGGAAACACCATATATTTT. Encoded protein: CASSPWQGGSTDGNTIYF. The full variable domain, rest sourced from reference TRBV28 and TRBJ1-3, is DVKVTQSSRYLVKRTGEKVFLECVQDMDHENMFWYRQDPGLGLRLIYFSYDVKMKEKGDIPEGYSVSREKKERFSLILESASTNQTSMYLCASSPWQGGSTDGNTIYFGEGSWLTVV.

The chain couples TRBV6-6 to TRBJ2-4; 8 bases line up with TRBD1. The CDR3 covers 14 residues. Trimming at V came to 2 bases and at J to 8 bases, leaving 5 bases not matched to a gene. Germline V lookup: CDR1 MNHNY, CDR2 SVGAGI (reference sequence). CDR3 bases: TGTGCCAGCAGTTACCTCGACAGGGGTGACATTCAGTACTTC. Translation: CASSYLDRGDIQYF.

This chain links TRBV5-5 with TRBJ2-6, with D perhaps TRBD1 (6 bases). The CDR3 has 15 amino acids. CDR1 is SGHKS and CDR2 is YYEKEE in the germline V gene (reference sequence). Trimming cost V 0 bases and J 2 bases, with 6 bases left between them. DNA of the CDR3: TGTGCCAGCAGCTTGGCAGGGGCTGGGGCCAACGTCCTGACTTTC. Translated, it gives CASSLAGAGANVLTF.

This clone was picked up one time. The J gene is TRBJ1-1, the V gene TRBV11-3; 7 bases are shared with TRBD1. The CDR3 contains 17 residues. CDR1 and CDR2 (germline): SGHNT, YENEEA. V was pared by 2 bases and J by 1 base, with 10 bases of the junction left unmatched. CDR3 sequence: CASSLSATGYPNTEAFF. The CDR3 DNA sequence: TGTGCCAGCAGCTTATCCGCGACAGGGTACCCGAACACTGAAGCTTTCTTT. Full variable domain (rest looked up from reference TRBV11-3 and TRBJ1-1): EAGVVQSPRYKIIEKKQPVAFWCNPISGHNTLYWYLQNLGQGPELLIRYENEEAVDDSQLPKDRFSAERLKGVDSTLKIQPAELGDSAVYLCASSLSATGYPNTEAFFGQGTRLTVV.

The chain joins TRBV6-1 to TRBJ1-4; D is unresolved. The V end was cut by 0 bases, the J end by 0 bases, with 5 bases between. The V gene's germline CDR1 is MNHNS and CDR2 SASEGT. The CDR3 is made up of 15 amino acids. The CDR3 bases are TGTGCCAGCAGTGAAGCGAGGGCAACTAATGAAAAACTGTTTTTT. Translation gives CASSEARATNEKLFF.

The DNA of the CDR3 is TGTGCCAGCAGTGAAGGGGCGATTTATGGCTACACCTTC. Its translation: CASSEGAIYGYTF. This chain connects TRBV2 to TRBJ1-2; unclear D gene. The V gene's germline CDR1 is SNHLY and CDR2 FYNNEI. The CDR3 has 13 residues. Trimming stripped 1 base from V and 5 bases from J, with 8 bases between. Drawing the rest from reference TRBV2 and TRBJ1-2, the complete variable domain is EPEVTQTPSHQVTQMGQEVILRCVPISNHLYFYWYRQILGQKVEFLVSFYNNEISEKSEIFDDQFSVERPDGSNFTLKIRSTKLEDSAMYFCASSEGAIYGYTFGSGTRLTVV.

The chain couples TRBV2 to TRBJ2-1; 9 nucleotides agree with TRBD1. The CDR3 totals 16 residues. The trim removed 3 bases at V and 2 bases at J, leaving 5 bases unmatched. The germline V gene encodes CDR1 SNHLY and CDR2 FYNNEI. This CDR3 reads CASSEGTGITYNEQFF. The CDR3 nucleotides read TGTGCCAGCAGTGAGGGGACAGGGATCACCTACAATGAGCAGTTCTTC.

CDR3 nucleotide sequence: TGTGCCAGCAGTGGTGGACTAGCGTCAGATACGCAGTATTTT. Protein: CASSGGLASDTQYF. The chain couples TRBV6-1 to TRBJ2-3, with TRBD2 matching over 9 bases. In germline, CDR1 is MNHNS, CDR2 SASEGT. This CDR3 comprises 14 residues. V gave up 4 bases and J gave up 4 bases; unmatched junction bases: 3.

This chain links TRBV25-1 with TRBJ2-7; the match to TRBD2 covers 9 bases. CDR1 and CDR2 (germline): MGHDK, SYGVNS. J lost 4 bases, V lost 8 bases, and 0 bases had no gene match. This CDR3 has 11 residues. In DNA form, the CDR3 reads TGTGCCAGCGCGGGGGGGTACGAGCAGTACTTC. The encoded protein is CASAGGYEQYF.

The chain recombines TRBV5-8 with TRBJ2-2, with unresolved D. Germline V gene lookup returns CDR1 SGHTS and CDR2 YDEGEE. The CDR3 has 15 amino acids. Trimming took 2 bases from V and 6 from J, leaving 14 bases between them. Written as DNA, the CDR3 is TGTGCCAGCAGCTTCCGGACCTTCCCTCCCGGGGAGCTGTTTTTT. The encoded protein is CASSFRTFPPGELFF.

This chain links TRBV4-3 with TRBJ2-1; D gene ambiguous. The ends were cut back, 3 bases at V and 10 bases at J, with 16 bases in the middle. This CDR3 has 14 residues. Germline CDR1 reads LGHNA; CDR2 reads YSLEER. The DNA of the CDR3 is TGCGCCAGCAGCCAGTTGCCCCGGGTAGGAGAGCAGTTCTTC. Encoded protein: CASSQLPRVGEQFF.

This clone occurred once. The rearrangement joins TRBV11-3 to TRBJ2-1, with 12 bases lining up with TRBD2. Per germline, CDR1 SGHNT and CDR2 YENEEA. V lost 0 bases to trimming and J lost 9 bases; unmatched junction nucleotides: 6. The CDR3 totals 16 residues. The CDR3 DNA sequence: TGTGCCAGCAGCTTAGAAGTCCTAGCGGGGGGGTTTGAGCAGTTCTTC. Translation: CASSLEVLAGGFEQFF.

V usage is TRBV7-6 and J usage is TRBJ2-5; tentative D call: TRBD2 (7 bases). The V end lost 1 base, the J end lost 5 bases, and 23 bases lay between the germline ends. CDR1 is SGHVS and CDR2 is FNYEAQ in the germline V gene. The CDR3 length is 18 residues. The CDR3 reads CASSLGGAGAGPGETQYF. CDR3 in DNA: TGTGCCAGCAGCTTAGGTGGTGCGGGGGCGGGCCCCGGGGAGACCCAGTACTTC.

J is TRBJ2-5 and V is TRBV4-2, with 12 bases matching TRBD2. The CDR3 is 16 residues long. Germline values: CDR1 LGHNA, CDR2 YNFKEQ. With V trimmed by 4 bases and J by 0 bases, 3 bases remained unmatched. The CDR3 protein is CASSPRLAGDQETQYF. As DNA, the CDR3 is TGTGCCAGCAGCCCGCGACTAGCGGGGGACCAAGAGACCCAGTACTTC.